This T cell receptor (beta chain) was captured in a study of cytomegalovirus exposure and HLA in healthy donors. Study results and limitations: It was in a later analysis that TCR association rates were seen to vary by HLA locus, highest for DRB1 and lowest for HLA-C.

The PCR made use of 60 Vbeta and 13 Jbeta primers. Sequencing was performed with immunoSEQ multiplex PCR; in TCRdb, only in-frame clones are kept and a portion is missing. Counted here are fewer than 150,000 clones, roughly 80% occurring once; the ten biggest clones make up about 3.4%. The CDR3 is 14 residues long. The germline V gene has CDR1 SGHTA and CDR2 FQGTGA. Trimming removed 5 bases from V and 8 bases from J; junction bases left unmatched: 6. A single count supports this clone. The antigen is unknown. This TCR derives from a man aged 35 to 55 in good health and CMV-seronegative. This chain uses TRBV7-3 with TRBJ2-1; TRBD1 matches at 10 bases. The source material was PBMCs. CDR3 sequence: CASSRDRGWDEQFF. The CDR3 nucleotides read TGTGCCAGCAGCCGGGACAGGGGCTGGGATGAGCAGTTCTTC. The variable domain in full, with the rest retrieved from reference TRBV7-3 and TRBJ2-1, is GAGVSQTPSNKVTEKGKYVELRCDPISGHTALYWYRQSLGQGPEFLIYFQGTGAADDSGLPNDRFFAVRPEGSVSTLKIQRTERGDSAVYLCASSRDRGWDEQFFGPGTRLTVL.